The rows below give T cell receptor beta chains drawn from one sample of a study of cytomegalovirus exposure and HLA in healthy donors. Data came from immunoSEQ multiplex PCR; TCRdb stores just in-frame clones and leaves some out. The sample holds about 140,000 clones, roughly 79% seen once. Sequenced input: PBMCs. The origin of the receptors is a man aged 30-40 years in good health and CMV-seropositive. Each CDR3 is given with its conserved first and last residue. Fields, in order: CDR3 protein, CDR3 DNA, CDR3 length, clone size, J gene, D gene, V gene. A D gene is named only where the DNA matches it firmly. Only some rows state a clone size, as once, few, many or a class for expanded clones.

CDR3aa: CASNTGTGWTANSPLHF
CDR3nt: TGTGCCAGCAATACCGGGACAGGGTGGACTGCTAATTCACCCCTCCACTTT
len: 17
abundance: -
j_gene: TRBJ1-6
d_gene: TRBD1
v_gene: TRBV11-2

CDR3aa: CASTDRENNEQFF
CDR3nt: TGTGCCAGTACCGACAGGGAGAACAATGAGCAGTTCTTC
len: 13
abundance: few
j_gene: TRBJ2-1
d_gene: TRBD1
v_gene: TRBV19

CDR3aa: CASSLSQGSYGYTF
CDR3nt: TGTGCCAGCAGCTTAAGTCAGGGGTCCTATGGCTACACCTTC
len: 14
abundance: -
j_gene: TRBJ1-2
d_gene: -
v_gene: TRBV7-3

CDR3aa: CASRTRQPGDTEAFF
CDR3nt: TGCGCCAGCAGAACGAGACAGCCCGGCGACACTGAAGCTTTCTTT
len: 15
abundance: few
j_gene: TRBJ1-1
d_gene: -
v_gene: TRBV5-1

CDR3aa: CASSLGYTDTQYF
CDR3nt: TGTGCCAGCAGCTTAGGCTACACAGATACGCAGTATTTT
len: 13
abundance: -
j_gene: TRBJ2-3
d_gene: -
v_gene: TRBV7-2

CDR3aa: CASSPRGRGSTDTQYF
CDR3nt: TGTGCCAGCTCCCCTAGAGGGCGGGGTAGCACAGATACGCAGTATTTT
len: 16
abundance: -
j_gene: TRBJ2-3
d_gene: -
v_gene: TRBV7-3

CDR3aa: CASRLAGGNSPLHF
CDR3nt: TGTGCCAGCCGCCTTGCAGGGGGAAATTCACCCCTCCACTTT
len: 14
abundance: many
j_gene: TRBJ1-6
d_gene: TRBD1
v_gene: TRBV6-1

CDR3aa: CASSLAGDRGSYEQYF
CDR3nt: TGTGCCAGCAGCTTGGCCGGGGACAGGGGCTCCTACGAGCAGTACTTC
len: 16
abundance: -
j_gene: TRBJ2-7
d_gene: TRBD1
v_gene: TRBV5-4

CDR3aa: CASRQQSYEQYF
CDR3nt: TGTGCCAGCAGACAGCAGAGCTACGAGCAGTACTTC
len: 12
abundance: -
j_gene: TRBJ2-7
d_gene: -
v_gene: TRBV28

CDR3aa: CASRSDSSQETQYF
CDR3nt: TGTGCCAGCAGATCAGACAGTTCTCAAGAGACCCAGTACTTC
len: 14
abundance: -
j_gene: TRBJ2-5
d_gene: -
v_gene: TRBV5-4

CDR3aa: CASSEPGQISGNTIYF
CDR3nt: TGTGCCAGCAGCGAGCCGGGACAGATCTCTGGAAACACCATATATTTT
len: 16
abundance: -
j_gene: TRBJ1-3
d_gene: TRBD1
v_gene: TRBV4-2

CDR3aa: CASSGGQGRFGELFF
CDR3nt: TGTGCCAGCAGTGGGGGACAGGGACGATTCGGGGAGCTGTTTTTT
len: 15
abundance: -
j_gene: TRBJ2-2
d_gene: TRBD1
v_gene: TRBV2

CDR3aa: CASSQLPGQGENTEAFF
CDR3nt: TGTGCCAGCAGCCAGCTCCCGGGACAGGGGGAGAACACTGAAGCTTTCTTT
len: 17
abundance: -
j_gene: TRBJ1-1
d_gene: TRBD1
v_gene: TRBV4-2

CDR3aa: CASSRSDRRQYF
CDR3nt: TGTGCCAGCAGTCGATCGGACAGAAGGCAGTACTTC
len: 12
abundance: many
j_gene: TRBJ2-7
d_gene: -
v_gene: TRBV28

CDR3aa: CASNRGSTDTQYF
CDR3nt: TGCGCCAGCAATAGGGGTAGCACAGATACGCAGTATTTT
len: 13
abundance: -
j_gene: TRBJ2-3
d_gene: -
v_gene: TRBV5-1

CDR3aa: CAISDPGQGDSQPQHF
CDR3nt: TGTGCCATCAGTGACCCAGGGCAGGGGGATAGTCAGCCCCAGCATTTT
len: 16
abundance: -
j_gene: TRBJ1-5
d_gene: TRBD1
v_gene: TRBV10-3

CDR3aa: CASARGGEQYF
CDR3nt: TGTGCCAGCGCCCGAGGGGGCGAGCAGTACTTC
len: 11
abundance: -
j_gene: TRBJ2-7
d_gene: -
v_gene: TRBV6-5

CDR3aa: CASMAGITQPGELFF
CDR3nt: TGTGCCTCAATGGCAGGGATTACTCAACCCGGGGAGCTGTTTTTT
len: 15
abundance: few
j_gene: TRBJ2-2
d_gene: -
v_gene: TRBV6-6

CDR3aa: CASSRDTFYGYTF
CDR3nt: TGTGCCAGCAGCAGGGACACCTTCTATGGCTACACCTTC
len: 13
abundance: once
j_gene: TRBJ1-2
d_gene: -
v_gene: TRBV5-4

CDR3aa: CASSSQSADSYNEQFF
CDR3nt: TGTGCCAGCAGTTCTCAGTCGGCGGACTCCTACAATGAGCAGTTCTTC
len: 16
abundance: -
j_gene: TRBJ2-1
d_gene: -
v_gene: TRBV6-5

CDR3aa: CASQTTGGSGNTIYF
CDR3nt: TGTGCCAGTCAAACGACAGGGGGCTCTGGAAACACCATATATTTT
len: 15
abundance: -
j_gene: TRBJ1-3
d_gene: TRBD1
v_gene: TRBV19

CDR3aa: CASSLGRGPGVGNSPLHF
CDR3nt: TGTGCCAGCAGCTTGGGCAGGGGACCCGGCGTGGGTAATTCACCCCTCCACTTT
len: 18
abundance: -
j_gene: TRBJ1-6
d_gene: -
v_gene: TRBV5-4

CDR3aa: CASRIQRGIGYGYTF
CDR3nt: TGTGCCAGCAGAATTCAAAGGGGTATCGGCTATGGCTACACCTTC
len: 15
abundance: -
j_gene: TRBJ1-2
d_gene: -
v_gene: TRBV27

CDR3aa: CASSLGTGANYGYTF
CDR3nt: TGTGCCAGCAGTTTGGGGACAGGGGCGAACTATGGCTACACCTTC
len: 15
abundance: once
j_gene: TRBJ1-2
d_gene: TRBD1
v_gene: TRBV27

CDR3aa: CSVEEAGGRGDTQYF
CDR3nt: TGCAGCGTTGAAGAAGCGGGAGGGCGAGGGGATACGCAGTATTTT
len: 15
abundance: few
j_gene: TRBJ2-3
d_gene: TRBD2
v_gene: TRBV29-1

CDR3aa: CASSRERAEAFF
CDR3nt: TGTGCCAGTAGCAGGGAACGTGCTGAAGCTTTCTTT
len: 12
abundance: -
j_gene: TRBJ1-1
d_gene: -
v_gene: TRBV19

CDR3aa: CAISQSFGANVLTF
CDR3nt: TGTGCCATCAGCCAGTCGTTCGGGGCCAACGTCCTGACTTTC
len: 14
abundance: -
j_gene: TRBJ2-6
d_gene: -
v_gene: TRBV10-3

CDR3aa: CASKRTGIGLVTDTQYF
CDR3nt: TGTGCCAGCAAACGGACAGGGATAGGGTTGGTGACAGATACGCAGTATTTT
len: 17
abundance: -
j_gene: TRBJ2-3
d_gene: TRBD1
v_gene: TRBV27

CDR3aa: CASSRTGGSTEAFF
CDR3nt: TGCGCCAGCAGCCGTACAGGGGGGAGCACTGAAGCTTTCTTT
len: 14
abundance: -
j_gene: TRBJ1-1
d_gene: TRBD1
v_gene: TRBV5-1

CDR3aa: CASSVEDFSGNTIYF
CDR3nt: TGTGCCAGCAGCGTAGAAGACTTCTCTGGAAACACCATATATTTT
len: 15
abundance: -
j_gene: TRBJ1-3
d_gene: -
v_gene: TRBV9

CDR3aa: CASSLAVTSTDTQYF
CDR3nt: TGTGCCAGTAGTTTAGCGGTTACTAGCACAGATACGCAGTATTTT
len: 15
abundance: once
j_gene: TRBJ2-3
d_gene: -
v_gene: TRBV19

CDR3aa: CASSLFVAGVEQYF
CDR3nt: TGCGCCAGCAGCTTGTTTGTAGCGGGGGTGGAGCAGTACTTC
len: 14
abundance: -
j_gene: TRBJ2-7
d_gene: TRBD2
v_gene: TRBV5-1

CDR3aa: CASSASGGDEKLFF
CDR3nt: TGTGCCAGTAGTGCTTCGGGGGGGGATGAAAAACTGTTTTTT
len: 14
abundance: -
j_gene: TRBJ1-4
d_gene: -
v_gene: TRBV19

CDR3aa: CASSRRGGYEQYF
CDR3nt: TGTGCCAGCAGCCGACGGGGGGGCTACGAGCAGTACTTC
len: 13
abundance: -
j_gene: TRBJ2-7
d_gene: TRBD2
v_gene: TRBV4-2

CDR3aa: CASRLQLVANTEAFF
CDR3nt: TGTGCCAGCAGACTACAATTGGTAGCGAACACTGAAGCTTTCTTT
len: 15
abundance: -
j_gene: TRBJ1-1
d_gene: -
v_gene: TRBV6-5

CDR3aa: CASSETSPGRKETQYF
CDR3nt: TGTGCCAGCAGTGAAACTTCACCAGGGCGGAAAGAGACCCAGTACTTC
len: 16
abundance: -
j_gene: TRBJ2-5
d_gene: -
v_gene: TRBV25-1

CDR3aa: CASSLQLAGVYEQFF
CDR3nt: TGTGCCAGTAGTCTGCAACTAGCGGGAGTGTATGAGCAGTTCTTC
len: 15
abundance: -
j_gene: TRBJ2-1
d_gene: TRBD2
v_gene: TRBV19

CDR3aa: CASSTRGQGAYTEAFF
CDR3nt: TGTGCCAGCAGCACTCGGGGACAGGGGGCTTACACTGAAGCTTTCTTT
len: 16
abundance: once
j_gene: TRBJ1-1
d_gene: TRBD1
v_gene: TRBV7-2

CDR3aa: CASTVQGVGEKLFF
CDR3nt: TGTGCCAGTACCGTACAGGGGGTTGGTGAAAAACTGTTTTTT
len: 14
abundance: -
j_gene: TRBJ1-4
d_gene: TRBD1
v_gene: TRBV19

CDR3aa: CASSPAGGGPNEQFF
CDR3nt: TGTGCCAGCAGCCCGGCTGGGGGGGGGCCCAATGAGCAGTTCTTC
len: 15
abundance: -
j_gene: TRBJ2-1
d_gene: -
v_gene: TRBV11-2

CDR3aa: CASSAYRTGGYGYTF
CDR3nt: TGTGCCAGCAGCGCCTACCGGACAGGCGGATATGGCTACACCTTC
len: 15
abundance: -
j_gene: TRBJ1-2
d_gene: TRBD1
v_gene: TRBV9

CDR3aa: CASSYSSNTEAFF
CDR3nt: TGTGCCAGCAGTTACTCGTCTAACACTGAAGCTTTCTTT
len: 13
abundance: -
j_gene: TRBJ1-1
d_gene: -
v_gene: TRBV6-5

CDR3aa: CASSPGQGAGYEQYF
CDR3nt: TGTGCCAGCAGTCCGGGACAGGGGGCCGGCTACGAGCAGTACTTC
len: 15
abundance: -
j_gene: TRBJ2-7
d_gene: TRBD1
v_gene: TRBV6-5

CDR3aa: CASSYSGQGGYGYTF
CDR3nt: TGTGCCAGCAGTTACTCGGGGCAGGGAGGCTATGGCTACACCTTC
len: 15
abundance: -
j_gene: TRBJ1-2
d_gene: -
v_gene: TRBV6-6

CDR3aa: CASKNTGDEQFF
CDR3nt: TGCGCCAGCAAAAACACGGGGGATGAGCAGTTCTTC
len: 12
abundance: -
j_gene: TRBJ2-1
d_gene: -
v_gene: TRBV5-1

CDR3aa: CASSSGTGPQETQYF
CDR3nt: TGTGCCAGCAGCTCCGGGACAGGACCCCAAGAGACCCAGTACTTC
len: 15
abundance: -
j_gene: TRBJ2-5
d_gene: TRBD1
v_gene: TRBV5-6

CDR3aa: CASSLLAGVSYEQYF
CDR3nt: TGTGCCAGCAGCTTGCTAGCGGGAGTGTCCTACGAGCAGTACTTC
len: 15
abundance: -
j_gene: TRBJ2-7
d_gene: TRBD2
v_gene: TRBV5-6

CDR3aa: CASSMAGIVADYGYTF
CDR3nt: TGTGCCAGTTCTATGGCAGGGATTGTGGCGGACTATGGCTACACCTTC
len: 16
abundance: -
j_gene: TRBJ1-2
d_gene: -
v_gene: TRBV19

CDR3aa: CASSLDRGRHGYTF
CDR3nt: TGTGCCAGCAGCTTAGACAGGGGGCGACATGGCTACACCTTC
len: 14
abundance: -
j_gene: TRBJ1-2
d_gene: TRBD1
v_gene: TRBV7-2

CDR3aa: CASSRQSNQPQHF
CDR3nt: TGTGCCAGCAGCCGACAGAGCAATCAGCCCCAGCATTTT
len: 13
abundance: -
j_gene: TRBJ1-5
d_gene: -
v_gene: TRBV6-5